The clone carrying this T cell receptor (beta chain) occurred a few times. Trimming at V came to 4 bases and at J to 2 bases, leaving 3 bases not matched to a gene. The CDR3 length is 14 residues. Germline V gene sequence: CDR1 LNHNV, CDR2 YYDKDF (reference sequence). This sample is drawn from a study of T cells in Graves' hyperthyroidism and ophthalmopathy. From RNA transcripts, TCR beta CDR3 regions were amplified. A set of HTBI primers served as the primers for a first-round RT-PCR of the TCR CDR3. TCRdb processed the multiplex PCR reads anew with MiXCR; each CDR3 protein has one entry. The repertoire holds hundreds of thousands of distinct CDR3 sequences, 14% to 15% seen once, with around 14% in the top ten.

This receptor was taken from a man between 18 and 29 years old with Graves' ophthalmopathy. Sequenced sample: blood. The gene calls are TRBV15 and TRBJ2-5; TRBD1 matches at 8 bases. The CDR3 here is CATSIQGEQETQYF. The CDR3, as DNA: TGTGCCACCAGCATACAGGGGGAGCAAGAGACCCAGTACTTC.